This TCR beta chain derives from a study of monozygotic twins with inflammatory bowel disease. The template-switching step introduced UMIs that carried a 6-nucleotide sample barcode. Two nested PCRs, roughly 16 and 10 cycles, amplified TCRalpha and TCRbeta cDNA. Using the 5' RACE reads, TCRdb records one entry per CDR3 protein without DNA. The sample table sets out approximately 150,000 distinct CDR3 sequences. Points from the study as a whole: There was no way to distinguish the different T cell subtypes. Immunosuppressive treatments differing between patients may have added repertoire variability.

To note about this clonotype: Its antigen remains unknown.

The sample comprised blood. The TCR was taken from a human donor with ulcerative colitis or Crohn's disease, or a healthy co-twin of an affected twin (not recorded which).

This CDR3 reads CSGREQGDEKLFF. The rearrangement uses TRBV20-1 and TRBJ1-4; TCRdb returns TRBD1, unconfirmable since there is no DNA. Germline values: CDR1 DFQATT, CDR2 SNEGSKA (reference sequence). The CDR3 extends over 13 amino acids.